The entry below describes one T cell receptor beta chain. This sample stems from a study of blood T cell repertoires in COVID-19. Repertoires were generated with immunoSEQ multiplex PCR, while TCRdb's copy carries only in-frame clones and drops some. The repertoire has over 150,000 clones, around 85% of them found once; the top ten carry more than 5%. The CDR3 is 14 amino acids. V was trimmed by 0 bases and J by 4 bases, leaving 13 bases between them. From germline, CDR1 is SQVTM and CDR2 ANQGSEA. Residents of approximately 25 US areas, aged about 18 to 89 years, made up the participants. This TCR came from a middle-aged man who had recovered from COVID-19. The sequenced material came from PBMCs or T cells enriched from blood (not recorded which). This chain connects TRBV29-1 to TRBJ2-7; tentative D call: TRBD1 (6 bases). This CDR3 is CSVEDPRGTYEQYF. The CDR3 DNA sequence: TGCAGCGTTGAAGATCCCAGGGGTACGTACGAGCAGTACTTC.